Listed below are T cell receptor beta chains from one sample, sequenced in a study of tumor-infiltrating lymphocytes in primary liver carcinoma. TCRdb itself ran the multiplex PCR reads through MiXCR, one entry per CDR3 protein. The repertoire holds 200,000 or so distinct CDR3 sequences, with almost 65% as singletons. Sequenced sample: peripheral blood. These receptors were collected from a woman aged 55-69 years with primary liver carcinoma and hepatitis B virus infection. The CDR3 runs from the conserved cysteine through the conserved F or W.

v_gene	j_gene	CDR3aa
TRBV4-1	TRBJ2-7	CASSPMGLSYEQYF
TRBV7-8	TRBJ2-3	CASSSPFPDEILGTDTQYF
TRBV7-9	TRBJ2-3	CASRTGTDTQYF
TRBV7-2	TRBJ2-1	CASSFASQKFF
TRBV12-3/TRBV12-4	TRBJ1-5	CASSFSGGLNNQPQLF
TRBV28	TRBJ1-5	CASSLTTPPNQPQHF
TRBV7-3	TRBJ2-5	CASSPGQGARETQYF
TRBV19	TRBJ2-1	CASSIQGTNNEQFF
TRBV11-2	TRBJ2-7	CASSDIRGPYGQYF
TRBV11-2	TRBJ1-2	CVSNAEGNGYTF
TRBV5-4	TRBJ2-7	CASSQIGTAPYEQYF
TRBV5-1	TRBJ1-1	CASSFFGGQNTGAFF
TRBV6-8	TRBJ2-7	CASSYSLEIYEQYF
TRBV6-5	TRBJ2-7	CASSYRFTGSYEQCF
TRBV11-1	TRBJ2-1	CASSRRQPTINEQFF
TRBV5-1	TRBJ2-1	CASSLFFDEQFF
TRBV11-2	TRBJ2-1	CASSRGILYNEQFF
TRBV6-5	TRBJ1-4	CVSSRQGALGEKLFF
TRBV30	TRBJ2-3	CAWKKINPTDTQYF
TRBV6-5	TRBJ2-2	CASSYSPTSLNTGELFF
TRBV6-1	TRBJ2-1	CASSEGTSTYVGNELFF
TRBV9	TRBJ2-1	CASGSGSYNEQFF
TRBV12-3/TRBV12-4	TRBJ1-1	CASSLGANTEAFF
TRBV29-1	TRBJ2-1	CSVPASGVRDNRKSYNEQFF
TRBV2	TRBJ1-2	CASQQGGRGYGYTF
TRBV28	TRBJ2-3	CASSLSGDTLTDTQYF
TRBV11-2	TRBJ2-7	CASSFSQTGGPYFYEQYF
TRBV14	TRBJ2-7	CASSPRSRTRPYEQYF
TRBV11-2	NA	CASSTTPSTDTQHF
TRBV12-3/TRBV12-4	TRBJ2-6	CACSLQGGGANVLTF
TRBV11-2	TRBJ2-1	CASSLVRSLAGAHNEQFF
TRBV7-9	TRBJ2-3	CASSSGLAGVADTQYF
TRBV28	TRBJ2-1	CASSLDRGYNEQFF
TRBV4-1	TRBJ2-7	CASSQEKTGSGSYEQYF
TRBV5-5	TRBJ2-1	CASSLAAGLAPNEQFF
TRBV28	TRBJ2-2	CASSPRRGEEGTGELFF
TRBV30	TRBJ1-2	CAWSVFGIHGYTF
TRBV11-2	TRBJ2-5	CVSSPTGSKEPQYF
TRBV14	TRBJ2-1	CASSQEGRLRFGGNEQFF
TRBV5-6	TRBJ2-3	CASSPWTSSTDTQYF
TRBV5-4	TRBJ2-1	CASSSGRGHYNEQFF
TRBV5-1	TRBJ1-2	CASSLVGGDPIYTF
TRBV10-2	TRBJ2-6	CASTATSGKSSGANVLTF
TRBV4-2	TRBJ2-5	CASSRSWGREDRETQYF
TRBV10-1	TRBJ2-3	CASSESRLAVISTDTQCF
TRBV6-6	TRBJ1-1	CASSYRQNTEAFF
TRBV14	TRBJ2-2	CASSQGVGPGSGGLFF
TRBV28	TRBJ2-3	CASSTRLAGGVGADTQYF